These 23 T cell receptor beta chains came from one sample sequenced in a study of monozygotic twins with inflammatory bowel disease (dated by TCRdb to between 2017 and 2020). Libraries were made using 5' RACE. Sequenced on an Illumina HiSeq 2500. Each entry corresponds to one CDR3 protein sequence from reads that TCRdb reprocessed, and DNA is not given. The sample's own table lists 120,000 to 150,000 distinct CDR3 sequences. The top ten constitute around 2.5% of the sample. Sequencing input: blood. These receptors all stem from a human donor with ulcerative colitis or Crohn's disease, or a healthy co-twin of an affected twin (not recorded which).

This chain links TRBV29-1 with TRBJ1-1; lacking DNA, the TRBD1 call made by TCRdb goes unchecked. Per germline, CDR1 SQVTM and CDR2 ANQGSEA. The CDR3 is made up of 15 amino acids. Here the CDR3 reads CSVGVRGGVDTEAFF.

V and J are TRBV5-1 and TRBJ2-3. CDR1 is SGHRS, CDR2 YFSETQ, per germline. The CDR3 consists of 13 residues. CDR3 amino acids: CASSLDRRGMEYF.

CDR3: CSSKVGLRAGEQFF. The rearrangement joins TRBV29-1 to TRBJ2-1; TCRdb's D call, TRBD1, is unchecked because there is no DNA. The V gene's germline CDR1 is SQVTM and CDR2 ANQGSEA. This CDR3 is built from 14 residues.

This sequence joins TRBV27 and TRBJ2-7. The length of the CDR3 is 15 residues. Germline V gene data show CDR1 as MNHEY and CDR2 as SMNVEV (reference sequence). The CDR3: CASSFRNSKSYEQYF.

V is TRBV7-2 and J is TRBJ2-4; there is no DNA to check the TCRdb D call of TRBD1. Per germline, CDR1 SGHTA and CDR2 FQGNSA. The CDR3 loop spans 12 amino acids. CDR3 in amino acids: CASSFTQGIQYF. Looking up the rest from reference TRBV7-2 and TRBJ2-4 gives the full variable domain: GAGVSQSPSNKVTEKGKDVELRCDPISGHTALYWYRQSLGQGLEFLIYFQGNSAPDKSGLPSDRFSAERTGGSVSTLTIQRTQQEDSAVYLCASSFTQGIQYFGAGTRLSVL.

The chain uses TRBV20-1 and TRBJ2-7; without DNA, the TCRdb call of TRBD1 cannot be checked. The germline CDR1 and CDR2 sequences are DFQATT and SNEGSKA (reference sequence). This CDR3 comprises 13 residues. The CDR3 spells CSAPNRVSYEQYF.

J is TRBJ2-5 and V is TRBV27; the D call of TRBD2 rests on TCRdb alone, since no DNA is present to check it. The CDR3 is made up of 15 amino acids. Germline V gene data show CDR1 as MNHEY and CDR2 as SMNVEV (reference sequence). The CDR3 sequence is CASSSPSGGLETQYF.

This chain connects TRBV20-1 to TRBJ2-7; TCRdb's D call of TRBD1 is untestable without DNA. The CDR3 is made up of 14 amino acids. Germline lookup yields CDR1 DFQATT and CDR2 SNEGSKA (reference sequence). The CDR3 sequence is CSARGTGGTYEQYF.

The V and J genes are TRBV6-1 and TRBJ2-1. The CDR3 loop spans 16 amino acids. Germline CDR1 is MNHNS and CDR2 is SASEGT. Here the CDR3 reads CASRGIRSLRWNEQFF.

The chain uses TRBV5-1 and TRBJ2-5; absent DNA, TCRdb's TRBD1 call cannot be checked. The CDR3 is 17 residues long. In germline, CDR1 is SGHRS, CDR2 YFSETQ. This CDR3 reads CASSLANRGLDQETQYF. Full variable domain (rest looked up from reference TRBV5-1 and TRBJ2-5): KAGVTQTPRYLIKTRGQQVTLSCSPISGHRSVSWYQQTPGQGLQFLFEYFSETQRNKGNFPGRFSGRQFSNSRSEMNVSTLELGDSALYLCASSLANRGLDQETQYFGPGTRLLVL.

The chain carries TRBV27 and TRBJ2-5; as DNA is missing, the TRBD1 call by TCRdb cannot be tested. Germline lookup yields CDR1 MNHEY and CDR2 SMNVEV (reference sequence). The CDR3 has 16 residues. CDR3 amino acids: CASSFKNRDPQETQYF.

V and J are TRBV6-1 and TRBJ2-5; TCRdb's D gene call, TRBD1, goes unchecked for lack of DNA. Germline V lookup: CDR1 MNHNS, CDR2 SASEGT. The CDR3 totals 15 residues. CDR3 in amino acids: CASTLGNTGAETQYF.

This CDR3 reads CSASPWGGGRLSNEKLFF. The chain employs TRBV20-1 and TRBJ1-4; the TCRdb call, TRBD1, lacks DNA for checking. Germline CDR1 DFQATT, CDR2 SNEGSKA (reference sequence). CDR3 length equals 18 residues.

This chain joins TRBV5-1 and TRBJ2-5; TCRdb's D call of TRBD1 is untestable without DNA. Germline V gene sequence: CDR1 SGHRS, CDR2 YFSETQ. The CDR3 consists of 18 residues. The CDR3 sequence is CASSLVSGTGGAMETQYF.

V gene TRBV15 combines with J gene TRBJ2-5; the D call of TRBD1 rests on TCRdb alone, since no DNA is present to check it. Germline V gene lookup returns CDR1 LNHNV and CDR2 YYDKDF (reference sequence). This CDR3 region has 14 residues. This chain's CDR3 is CATSRRQGSETQYF.

The J gene is TRBJ1-1, the V gene TRBV6-1; the TRBD1 assignment by TCRdb is unverifiable without DNA. The CDR3 sequence is 18 residues long. Per germline, CDR1 MNHNS and CDR2 SASEGT. CDR3 loop: CASSAGTGGVKRIAEAFF.

V is TRBV7-2 and J is TRBJ2-7; as DNA is missing, the TRBD1 call by TCRdb cannot be tested. In germline, CDR1 is SGHTA, CDR2 FQGNSA. CDR3 length: 16 residues. The CDR3 is CASSLGGPQTGYEQYF. Full variable domain (remainder filled in from reference TRBV7-2 and TRBJ2-7): GAGVSQSPSNKVTEKGKDVELRCDPISGHTALYWYRQSLGQGLEFLIYFQGNSAPDKSGLPSDRFSAERTGGSVSTLTIQRTQQEDSAVYLCASSLGGPQTGYEQYFGPGTRLTVT.

The chain recombines TRBV24-1 with TRBJ2-2; TCRdb picks TRBD1, but there is no DNA to check that call. The CDR3 runs 18 residues. The germline gives CDR1 KGHDR, CDR2 SFDVKD. CDR3 protein: CATSEDGTGGWFTGELFF.

The gene calls are TRBV30 and TRBJ1-1; absent DNA, TCRdb's TRBD1 call cannot be checked. Germline V CDR1 and CDR2: GTSNPN, SVGIG (reference sequence). The CDR3 spans 11 residues. The CDR3 region is CACRGVVQAFF.

The V call is TRBV18, the J call TRBJ1-3; the D gene TCRdb calls, TRBD1, cannot be checked with no DNA. Germline V lookup: CDR1 KGHSH, CDR2 LQKENI. The CDR3 is made up of 16 amino acids. CDR3: CASSPLQGNSGNTIYF.

Here the CDR3 reads CASSHLGLATYNEQFF. This chain joins TRBV4-1 and TRBJ2-1; TCRdb indicates TRBD2, and absent DNA this call remains unverified. This CDR3 is 16 amino acids long. Germline V gene data show CDR1 as MGHRA and CDR2 as YSYEKL.

V usage is TRBV3-1 and J usage is TRBJ1-2; TCRdb reports TRBD1, a call that lacks DNA to check it against. The germline CDR1 and CDR2 sequences are LGHDT and YNNKEL (reference sequence). The CDR3 is made up of 15 amino acids. CDR3: CASSQRTGALYGYTF.

This chain joins TRBV20-1 and TRBJ2-6. This CDR3 is built from 13 residues. In germline, CDR1 is DFQATT, CDR2 SNEGSKA (reference sequence). CDR3 region: CSAPNSGANVLTF.